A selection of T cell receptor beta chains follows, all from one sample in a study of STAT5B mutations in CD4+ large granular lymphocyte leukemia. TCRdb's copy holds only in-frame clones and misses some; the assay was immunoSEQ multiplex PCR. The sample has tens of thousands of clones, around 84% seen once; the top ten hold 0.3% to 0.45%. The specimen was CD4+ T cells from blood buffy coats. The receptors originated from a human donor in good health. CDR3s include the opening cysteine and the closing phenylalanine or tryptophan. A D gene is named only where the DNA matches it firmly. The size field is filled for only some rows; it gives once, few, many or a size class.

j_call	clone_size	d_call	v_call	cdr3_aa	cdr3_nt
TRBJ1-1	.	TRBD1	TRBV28	CASSVFRGQKAFF	TGTGCCAGCAGTGTTTTCAGGGGGCAAAAAGCTTTCTTT
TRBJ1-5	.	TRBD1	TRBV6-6	CASSSQGGRQPQHF	TGTGCCAGCAGTAGTCAGGGGGGACGCCAGCCCCAGCATTTT
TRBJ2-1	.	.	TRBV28	CASSSPRDPYNEQFF	TGTGCCAGCAGTTCCCCTAGAGATCCCTACAATGAGCAGTTCTTC
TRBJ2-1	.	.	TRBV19	CASGTSSGSSYNEQFF	TGTGCCTCGGGCACGTCCTCTGGGAGCTCCTACAATGAGCAGTTCTTC
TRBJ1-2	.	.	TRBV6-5	CASSYEGVRGYTF	TGTGCCAGCAGTTACGAGGGGGTTAGAGGCTACACCTTC
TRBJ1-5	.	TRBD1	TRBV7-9	CASSFTGDQPQHF	TGTGCCAGCAGCTTCACAGGGGACCAGCCCCAGCATTTT
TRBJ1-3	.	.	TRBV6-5	CASSEGSTIYF	TGTGCCAGCAGTGAGGGGAGCACCATATATTTT
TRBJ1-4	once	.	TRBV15	CATSSPYEKLFF	TGTGCCACCAGCAGCCCTTATGAAAAACTGTTTTTT
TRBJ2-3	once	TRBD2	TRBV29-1	CSSRPSGGTDTQYF	TGCAGCTCCCGACCAAGCGGGGGCACAGATACGCAGTATTTT
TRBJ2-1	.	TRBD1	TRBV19	CATSKDRRNEQFF	TGTGCCACCTCAAAGGACAGGCGGAATGAGCAGTTCTTC
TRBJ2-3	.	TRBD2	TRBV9	CASNPSGILVDTQYF	TGTGCCAGCAACCCTAGCGGGATCCTTGTAGATACGCAGTATTTT
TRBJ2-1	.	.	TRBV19	CASSIPGTRSRNEQFF	TGTGCCAGTAGTATTCCCGGGACTCGTTCCAGGAATGAGCAGTTCTTC
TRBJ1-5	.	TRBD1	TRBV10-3	CAISDSLGQSNQPQHF	TGTGCCATCAGTGATTCATTGGGACAGAGCAATCAGCCCCAGCATTTT
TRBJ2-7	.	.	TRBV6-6	CASSADGYEQYF	TGTGCCAGCAGTGCAGACGGCTACGAGCAGTACTTC
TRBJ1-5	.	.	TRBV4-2	CASSPELGGGNQPQHF	TGTGCCAGCAGCCCCGAATTGGGTGGGGGCAATCAGCCCCAGCATTTT
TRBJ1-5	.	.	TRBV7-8	CASSSYETYLGQPQHF	TGTGCCAGCAGCTCATATGAGACTTACCTAGGTCAGCCCCAGCATTTT
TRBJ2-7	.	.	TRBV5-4	CASSPGGLFSYEQYF	TGTGCCAGCAGCCCCGGGGGGCTCTTCTCCTACGAGCAGTACTTC
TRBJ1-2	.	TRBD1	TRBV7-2	CASSASTGTGVYGYTF	TGTGCCAGCAGCGCGAGCACCGGGACAGGGGTTTATGGCTACACCTTC
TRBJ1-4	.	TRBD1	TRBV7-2	CASSLQTGGGKLFF	TGTGCCAGCAGCTTACAGACAGGGGGAGGAAAACTGTTTTTT
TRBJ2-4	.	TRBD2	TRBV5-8	CASSWGTSGPRVDIQYF	TGTGCCAGCAGCTGGGGGACTAGCGGTCCCCGGGTGGACATTCAGTACTTC
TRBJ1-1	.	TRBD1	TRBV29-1	CSANQGQGDTEAFF	TGCAGCGCCAATCAAGGACAGGGGGACACTGAAGCTTTCTTT
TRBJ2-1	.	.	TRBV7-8	CASSLEEHREQFF	TGTGCCAGCAGCTTAGAGGAGCATCGTGAGCAGTTCTTC
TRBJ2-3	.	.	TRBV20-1	CSAARGNTQYF	TGCAGTGCAGCCAGGGGAAATACGCAGTATTTT
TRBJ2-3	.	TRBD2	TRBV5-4	CASRAGATDTQYF	TGTGCCAGCAGAGCGGGGGCCACAGATACGCAGTATTTT
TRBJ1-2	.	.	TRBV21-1	CASSEKRVGDGYTF	TGTGCCAGCAGCGAAAAACGAGTGGGGGATGGCTACACCTTC
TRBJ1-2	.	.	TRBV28	CASSQNLNYGYTF	TGTGCCAGCAGCCAGAACCTTAACTATGGCTACACCTTC
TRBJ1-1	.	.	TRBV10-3	CAINNQGNTEAFF	TGTGCCATCAACAACCAGGGGAACACTGAAGCTTTCTTT
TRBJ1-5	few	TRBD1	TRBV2	CASSEQGVSPQHF	TGTGCCAGCAGTGAACAGGGGGTATCGCCCCAGCATTTT
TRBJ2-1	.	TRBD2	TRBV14	CASSQASGVGSEQFF	TGTGCCAGCAGCCAAGCTAGCGGGGTTGGGAGTGAGCAGTTCTTC
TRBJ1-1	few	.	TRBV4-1	CASRIGPIEAFF	TGCGCCAGCAGAATCGGCCCGATTGAAGCTTTCTTT
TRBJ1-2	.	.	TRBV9	CASSVEVYGQPSNYGYTF	TGTGCCAGCAGCGTAGAGGTATATGGGCAGCCATCTAACTATGGCTACACCTTC
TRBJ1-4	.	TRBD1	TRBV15	CATSRDPGTGGNEKLFF	TGTGCCACCAGCAGGGATCCCGGGACAGGGGGTAATGAAAAACTGTTTTTT
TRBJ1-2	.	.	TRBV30	CAWSVNEGVGYTF	TGTGCCTGGAGTGTAAACGAGGGAGTTGGCTACACCTTC
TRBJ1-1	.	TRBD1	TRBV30	CAWTPLGGTGDTEAFF	TGTGCCTGGACTCCCCTCGGTGGGACAGGGGACACTGAAGCTTTCTTT
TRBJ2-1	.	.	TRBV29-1	CSFTPAETYNEQFF	TGCAGCTTCACGCCAGCGGAGACCTACAATGAGCAGTTCTTC
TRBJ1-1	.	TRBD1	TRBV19	CASSSADRGFTEAFF	TGTGCCAGTAGTTCGGCCGACAGGGGGTTCACTGAAGCTTTCTTT
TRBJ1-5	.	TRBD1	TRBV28	CASRPQGVSGNQPQHF	TGTGCCAGCAGACCACAGGGGGTATCAGGCAATCAGCCCCAGCATTTT